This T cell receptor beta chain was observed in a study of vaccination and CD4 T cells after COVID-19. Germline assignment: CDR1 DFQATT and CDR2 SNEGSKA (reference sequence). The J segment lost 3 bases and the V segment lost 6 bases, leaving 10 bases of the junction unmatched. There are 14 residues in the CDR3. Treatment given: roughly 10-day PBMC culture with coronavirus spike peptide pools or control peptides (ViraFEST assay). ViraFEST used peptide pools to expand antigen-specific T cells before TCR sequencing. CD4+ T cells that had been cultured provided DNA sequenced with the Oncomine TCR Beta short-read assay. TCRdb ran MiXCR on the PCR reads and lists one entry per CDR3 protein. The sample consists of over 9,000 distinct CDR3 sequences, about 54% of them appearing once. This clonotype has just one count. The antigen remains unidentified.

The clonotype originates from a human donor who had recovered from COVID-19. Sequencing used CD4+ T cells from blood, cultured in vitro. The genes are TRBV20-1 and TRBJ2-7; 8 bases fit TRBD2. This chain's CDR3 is CSALWSGGNYEQYF. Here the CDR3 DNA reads TGCAGTGCCCTATGGTCGGGGGGGAACTACGAGCAGTACTTC.